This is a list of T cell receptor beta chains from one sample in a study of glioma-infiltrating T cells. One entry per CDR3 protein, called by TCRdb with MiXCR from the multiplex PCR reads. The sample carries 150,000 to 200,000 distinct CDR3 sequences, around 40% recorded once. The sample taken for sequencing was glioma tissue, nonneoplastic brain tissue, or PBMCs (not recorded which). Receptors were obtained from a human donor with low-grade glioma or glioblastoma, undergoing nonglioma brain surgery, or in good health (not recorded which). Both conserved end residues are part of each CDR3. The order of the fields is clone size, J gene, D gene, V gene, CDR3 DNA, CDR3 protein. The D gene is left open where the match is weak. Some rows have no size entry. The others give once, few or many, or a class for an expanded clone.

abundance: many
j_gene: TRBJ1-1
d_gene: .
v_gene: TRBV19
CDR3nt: TGTGCCAGTAGTCAGTTTATGAACACTGAAGCTTTCTTT
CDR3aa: CASSQFMNTEAFF

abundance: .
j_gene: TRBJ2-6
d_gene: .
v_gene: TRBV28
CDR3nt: TGTGCCAGCAGACCAAGCTCTGGGGCCAACGTCCTGACTTTC
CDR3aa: CASRPSSGANVLTF

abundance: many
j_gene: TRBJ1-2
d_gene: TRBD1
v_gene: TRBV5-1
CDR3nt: TGCGCCAGCAGCGGACAGGGGGCAGGCTACACCTTC
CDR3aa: CASSGQGAGYTF

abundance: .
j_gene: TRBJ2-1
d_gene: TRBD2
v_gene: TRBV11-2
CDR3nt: TGTGCCAGCAGCACCATCCTAGCGGGAGGGATCAATGAGCAGTTCTTC
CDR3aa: CASSTILAGGINEQFF

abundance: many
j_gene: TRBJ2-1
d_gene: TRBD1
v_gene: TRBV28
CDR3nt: TGTGCCAGCAGTCAGGGGGCCCTCTACAATGAGCAGTTCTTC
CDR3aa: CASSQGALYNEQFF

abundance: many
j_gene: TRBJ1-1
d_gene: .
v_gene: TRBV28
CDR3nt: TGTGCCAGCAGGTACACTCACCGGGGGAACACTGAAGCTTTCTTT
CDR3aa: CASRYTHRGNTEAFF

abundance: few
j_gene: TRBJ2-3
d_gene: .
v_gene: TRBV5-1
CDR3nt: TGCGCCAGCAGCTTGGGTTCTATAGAAGATACGCAGTATTTT
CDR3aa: CASSLGSIEDTQYF

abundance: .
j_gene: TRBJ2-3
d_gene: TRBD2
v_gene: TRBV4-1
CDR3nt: TGCGCCAGCAGCCAAGATGGGACTAGCGGGAATACGCAGTATTTT
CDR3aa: CASSQDGTSGNTQYF

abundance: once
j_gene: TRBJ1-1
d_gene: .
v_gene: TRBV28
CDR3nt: TGTGCCAGAACCCAACCGGGACGGTTGAACACTGAAGCCTTCTTT
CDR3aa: CARTQPGRLNTEAFF

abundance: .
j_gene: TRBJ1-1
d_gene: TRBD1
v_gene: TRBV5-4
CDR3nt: TGTGCCAGCAGCACCCCGACAGGGTGGATGAACACTGAAGCTTTCTTT
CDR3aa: CASSTPTGWMNTEAFF

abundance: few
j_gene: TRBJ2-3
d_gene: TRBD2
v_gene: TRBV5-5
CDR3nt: TGTGCCAGCAGCCTAGCGGGTCCACTTTTCACAGATACGCAGTATTTT
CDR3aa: CASSLAGPLFTDTQYF

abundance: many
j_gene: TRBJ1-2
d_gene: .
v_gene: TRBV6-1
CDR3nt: TGTGCCAGCAATCGAAGAGGGGAATTCGCTGATGGCTACACCTTC
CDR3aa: CASNRRGEFADGYTF

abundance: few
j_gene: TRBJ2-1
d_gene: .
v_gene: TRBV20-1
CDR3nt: TGCAGTGCGCCGGGGCGTCCAACTTTATATGAGCAGTTCTTC
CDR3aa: CSAPGRPTLYEQFF

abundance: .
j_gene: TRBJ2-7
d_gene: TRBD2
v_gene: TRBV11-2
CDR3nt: TGTGCCAGCAGCTTAAAGGCGGGAGGGCCACACGAGCAGTACTTC
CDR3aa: CASSLKAGGPHEQYF

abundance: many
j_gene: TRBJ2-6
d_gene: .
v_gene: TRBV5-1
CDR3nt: TGCGCCAGCAGCTTGGCCCTGGCTGGGGCCAACGTCCTGACTTTC
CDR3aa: CASSLALAGANVLTF

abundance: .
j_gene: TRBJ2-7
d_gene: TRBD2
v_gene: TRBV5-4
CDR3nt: TGTGCCAGCAGCTCCGGACTAGCGGGAATCTACGAGCAGTACTTC
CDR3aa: CASSSGLAGIYEQYF

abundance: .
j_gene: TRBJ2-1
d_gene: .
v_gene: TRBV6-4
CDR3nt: TGTGCCAGCGCCGAGGACACGGTCTCCTCCTACAATGAGCAGTTCTTC
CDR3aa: CASAEDTVSSYNEQFF

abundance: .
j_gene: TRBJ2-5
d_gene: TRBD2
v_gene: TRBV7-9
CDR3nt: TGTGCCAGCAGCTTTAGTCTAGCGGCTGGAGAGACCCAGTACTTC
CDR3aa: CASSFSLAAGETQYF

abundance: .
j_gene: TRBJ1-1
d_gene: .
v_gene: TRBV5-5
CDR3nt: TGTGCCAGCAGCTCGTCGACAAGTTGGTACACTGAAGCTTTCTTT
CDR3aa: CASSSSTSWYTEAFF

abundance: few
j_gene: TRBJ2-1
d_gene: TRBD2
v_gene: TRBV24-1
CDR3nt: TGTGCCACCGGATCTAGCGGGAGGGCGCTTAATGAGCAGTTCTTC
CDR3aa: CATGSSGRALNEQFF

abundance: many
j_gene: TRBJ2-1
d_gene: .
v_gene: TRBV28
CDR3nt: TGTGCCAGCAGCCGTCGACAGAGTGAGCAGTTCTTC
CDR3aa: CASSRRQSEQFF

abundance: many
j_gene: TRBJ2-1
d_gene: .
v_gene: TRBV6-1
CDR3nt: TGTGCCAGCAGTGAAGAATCTGGACCTAGTTTCTACAATGAGCAGTTCTTC
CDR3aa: CASSEESGPSFYNEQFF

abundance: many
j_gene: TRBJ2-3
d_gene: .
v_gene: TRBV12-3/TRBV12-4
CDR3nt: TGTGCCAGCAGTTTAGCCCCTACAGATACGCAGTATTTT
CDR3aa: CASSLAPTDTQYF

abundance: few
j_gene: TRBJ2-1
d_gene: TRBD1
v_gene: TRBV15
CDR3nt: TGTGCCACCAGCAGTCCCAGGGGGCGCGTGGGGGTGGTGGAGGAAAATGAGCAGTTCTTC
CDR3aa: CATSSPRGRVGVVEENEQFF

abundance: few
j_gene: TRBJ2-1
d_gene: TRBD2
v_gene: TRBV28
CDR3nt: TGTGCCAGCAGCCGAGGCGAGGGAGCTGGACTAGTTAGCGATGAGCAGTTCTTC
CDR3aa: CASSRGEGAGLVSDEQFF

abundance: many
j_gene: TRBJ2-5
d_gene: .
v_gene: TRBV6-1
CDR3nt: TGTGCCAGCAACCAAGGCAGGAATCTCCAAGAGACCCAGTACTTC
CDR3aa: CASNQGRNLQETQYF

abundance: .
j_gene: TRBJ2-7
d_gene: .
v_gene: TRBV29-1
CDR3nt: TGCAGCGTACTCGAAACCTACGAGCAGTACTTC
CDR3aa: CSVLETYEQYF

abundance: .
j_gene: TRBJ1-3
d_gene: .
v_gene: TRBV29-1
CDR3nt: TGCAGCGTTGACAGCAGCTCTGGAAACACCATATATTTT
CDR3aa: CSVDSSSGNTIYF

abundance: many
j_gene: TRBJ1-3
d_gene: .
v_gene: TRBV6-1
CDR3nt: TGTGCCAGCGAGGATCTCTCTGGAAACACCATATATTTT
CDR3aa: CASEDLSGNTIYF

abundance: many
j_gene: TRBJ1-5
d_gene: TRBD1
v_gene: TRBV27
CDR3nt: TGTGCCAGCAGTCCTTCGACAGGGAGTCTGCCCCAGCATTTT
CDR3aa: CASSPSTGSLPQHF

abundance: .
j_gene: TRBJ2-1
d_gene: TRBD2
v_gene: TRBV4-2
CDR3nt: TGTGCCAGCAGCCAAGACGGGGAGGGTAGCAATGAGCAGTTCTTC
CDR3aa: CASSQDGEGSNEQFF

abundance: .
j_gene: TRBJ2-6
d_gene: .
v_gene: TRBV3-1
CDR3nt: TGTGCCAGCAGCCAAGAATTCGACAGGTACTCTAGGGGCAACGTCCTGACTTTC
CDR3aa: CASSQEFDRYSRGNVLTF

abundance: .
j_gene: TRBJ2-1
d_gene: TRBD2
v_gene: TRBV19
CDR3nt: TGTGCCAGTAGTGGACTAGCGGGAGTACAATCCTACAATGAGCAGTTCTTC
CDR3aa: CASSGLAGVQSYNEQFF

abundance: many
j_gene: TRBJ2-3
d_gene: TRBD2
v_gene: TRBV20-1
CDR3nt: TGCAGTGCTAGTGTGGTGACTAGCGGTCTCACAGATACGCAGTATTTT
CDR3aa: CSASVVTSGLTDTQYF

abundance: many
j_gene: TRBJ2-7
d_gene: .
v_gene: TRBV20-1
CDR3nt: TGCAGTGCTAGAGATTGGCAGGGGACCTACGAGCAGTACTTC
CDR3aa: CSARDWQGTYEQYF

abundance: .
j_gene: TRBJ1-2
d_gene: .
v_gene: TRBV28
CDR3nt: TGTGCCAGCAGTTACTCCAATCCGGGACTACACTATGGCTACACCTTC
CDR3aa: CASSYSNPGLHYGYTF

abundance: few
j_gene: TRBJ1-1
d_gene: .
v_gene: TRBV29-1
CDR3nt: TGCAGCGTTGGAACTTCTGGGGGCCTCAACACTGAAGCTTTCTTT
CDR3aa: CSVGTSGGLNTEAFF

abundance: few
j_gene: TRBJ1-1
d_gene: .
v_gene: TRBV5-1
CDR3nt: TGCGCCAGCAGCTTTTCAGGGGTGAACACTGAAGCTTTCTTT
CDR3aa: CASSFSGVNTEAFF

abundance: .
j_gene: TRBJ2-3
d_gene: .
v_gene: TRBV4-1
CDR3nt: TGCGCCAGCAGCCAAGACAGAGCGTCGACAGATACGCAGTATTTT
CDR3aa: CASSQDRASTDTQYF

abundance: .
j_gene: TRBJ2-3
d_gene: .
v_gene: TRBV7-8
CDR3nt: TGTGCCAGCAGCCCACGAGAGGGGAGTACAGATACGCAGTATTTT
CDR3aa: CASSPREGSTDTQYF

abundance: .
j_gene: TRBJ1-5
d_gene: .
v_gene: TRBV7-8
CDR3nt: TGTGCCAGCAGCCCCCAACGCGGGGAGGCTCGCGGCAATCAGCCCCAGAATTTT
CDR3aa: CASSPQRGEARGNQPQNF

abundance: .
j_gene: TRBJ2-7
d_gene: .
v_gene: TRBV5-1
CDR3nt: TGCGCCAGCAGCTTGGGTATAGGGCCCTACGAGCAGTACTTC
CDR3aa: CASSLGIGPYEQYF

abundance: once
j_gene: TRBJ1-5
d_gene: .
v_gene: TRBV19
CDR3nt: TGTGCCAGTAGTATATCCAAAATGGTGTGGACCAAGCATTTT
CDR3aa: CASSISKMVWTKHF

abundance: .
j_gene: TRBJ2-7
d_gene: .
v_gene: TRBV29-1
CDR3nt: TGCAGCGCGGGGGTGTCAGCGCTCTCCTACGAGCAGTACTTC
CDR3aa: CSAGVSALSYEQYF

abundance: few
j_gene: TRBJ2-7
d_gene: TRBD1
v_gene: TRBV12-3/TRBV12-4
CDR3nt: TGTGCCAGCAGGACCGGGACAGGGTCCTCCGAGCAGTACTTC
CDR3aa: CASRTGTGSSEQYF

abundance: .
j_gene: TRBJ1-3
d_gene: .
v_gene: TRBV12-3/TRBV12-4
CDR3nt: TGTGCCAGCAACCCCGGTGGGGCCCTTCCCTCTGGAAACACCATATATTTT
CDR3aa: CASNPGGALPSGNTIYF

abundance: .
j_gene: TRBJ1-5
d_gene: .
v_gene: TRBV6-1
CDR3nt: TGTGCCATCAGTCGCGATAGCAATCAGCCCCAGCATTTT
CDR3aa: CAISRDSNQPQHF

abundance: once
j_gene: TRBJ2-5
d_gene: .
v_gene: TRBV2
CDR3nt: TGTGCCAGCAGTGCCTGGACCACGGGGACCCAGTACTTC
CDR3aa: CASSAWTTGTQYF

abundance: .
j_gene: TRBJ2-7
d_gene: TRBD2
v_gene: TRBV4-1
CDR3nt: TGCGCCAGCAGCCTCGTTTGGGGACTATTCTACGAGCAGTACTTC
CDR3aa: CASSLVWGLFYEQYF

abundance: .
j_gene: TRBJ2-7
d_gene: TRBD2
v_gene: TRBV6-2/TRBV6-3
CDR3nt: TGTGCCAGCCAACTAGCGGGATTCTACGAGCATTACTTC
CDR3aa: CASQLAGFYEHYF

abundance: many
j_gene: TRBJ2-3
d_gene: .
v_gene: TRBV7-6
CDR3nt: TGTGCCAGCAGCGGGACACTACTAAGGAGCGATACGCAGTATTTT
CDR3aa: CASSGTLLRSDTQYF

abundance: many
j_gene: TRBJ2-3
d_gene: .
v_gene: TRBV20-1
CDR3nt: TGCAGTGCTAGACTACAGGGTACCACAGATACGCAGTATTTT
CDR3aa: CSARLQGTTDTQYF

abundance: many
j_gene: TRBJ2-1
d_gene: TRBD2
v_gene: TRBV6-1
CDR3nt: TGTGCCAGCAGCCGAACGGGACTAGCGGGAGATGAGCAGTTCTTC
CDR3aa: CASSRTGLAGDEQFF

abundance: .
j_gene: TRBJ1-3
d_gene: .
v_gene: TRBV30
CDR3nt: TGTGCCTGGAGTGGCAGTGCAAGAGGAAACACCATATATTTT
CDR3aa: CAWSGSARGNTIYF

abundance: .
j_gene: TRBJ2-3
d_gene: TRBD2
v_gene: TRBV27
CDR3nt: TGTGCCAGCAGGGCCGAGACTAGCGGGAAGTTGGATACGCAGTATTTT
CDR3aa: CASRAETSGKLDTQYF

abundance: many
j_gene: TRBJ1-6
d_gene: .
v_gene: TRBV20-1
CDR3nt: TGCAGTGCTATCGCGAAAAGGTTTTCACCCCTCCACTTT
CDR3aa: CSAIAKRFSPLHF

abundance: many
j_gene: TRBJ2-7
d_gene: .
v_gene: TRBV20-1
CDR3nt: TGCAGTGCTAGAGGTCAGACCTACGAGCAGTACTTC
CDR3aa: CSARGQTYEQYF

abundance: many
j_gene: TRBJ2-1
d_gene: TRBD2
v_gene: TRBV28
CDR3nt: TGTGCCAGCAGTTTGACTAGCGGGAGTTTCAATGAGCAGTTCTTC
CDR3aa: CASSLTSGSFNEQFF

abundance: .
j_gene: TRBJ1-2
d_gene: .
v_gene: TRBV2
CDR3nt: TGTGCCAGCGCCGGACAGTGGAACTATGGCTACACCTTC
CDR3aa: CASAGQWNYGYTF